These 7 T cell receptor beta chains came from one sample sequenced in a study of OX40 agonist ivuxolimab in advanced cancers. Produced via immunoSEQ multiplex PCR; TCRdb's table is partial and in-frame only. The sample records approximately 20,000 clones, roughly 79% being singletons. Sequences were derived from CD4+ or CD8+ T cells sorted from blood, sampled in a trial of the OX40 agonist ivuxolimab. The source is an adult with an advanced solid tumor such as melanoma, head and neck, liver or kidney cancer.

The V call is TRBV9, the J call TRBJ2-3; D unresolved. Germline V gene data show CDR1 as SGDLS and CDR2 as YYNGEE. Trimming took 0 bases from V and 2 from J, leaving 7 bases between them. The CDR3 is 14 amino acids. Here the CDR3 reads CASSVEWSTDTQYF. DNA for the CDR3: TGTGCCAGCAGCGTAGAGTGGTCCACAGATACGCAGTATTTT.

The rearrangement uses TRBV7-2 and TRBJ2-5, with 7 bases fitting TRBD2. The germline gives CDR1 SGHTA, CDR2 FQGNSA. V lost 5 bases, J lost 1 base, and 10 bases stayed unmatched. The CDR3 consists of 16 residues. Here the CDR3 reads CASSLRDYKIQETQYF. CDR3 in DNA: TGTGCCAGCAGCCTCCGGGACTACAAAATCCAAGAGACCCAGTACTTC.

Only a few counts were recorded for this clone. The chain combines TRBV11-3 with TRBJ2-7; TRBD1 agrees at 7 bases. Germline V CDR1 and CDR2: SGHNT, YENEEA. The length of the CDR3 is 14 residues. The J segment lost 0 bases and the V segment lost 5 bases, leaving 4 bases of the junction unmatched. For the CDR3, the DNA is TGTGCCAGCAGCCACAGGGGCTACTCCTACGAGCAGTACTTC. Translating it yields CASSHRGYSYEQYF.

The chain has TRBV4-3 and TRBJ2-3, with D uncertain. Looked up from germline, CDR1 is LGHNA and CDR2 is YSLEER. The CDR3 runs to 15 residues. Trimming stripped 0 bases from V and 3 bases from J, with 10 bases between. CDR3 bases: TGCGCCAGCAGCCAAGAAACAGCAAGGACAGATACGCAGTATTTT. Translation gives CASSQETARTDTQYF.

This chain uses TRBV25-1 with TRBJ1-1, with a possible D match to TRBD1 (6 bases). Trimming shortened V by 5 bases and J by 2 bases, and 12 bases separated the two germline ends. This CDR3 is built from 14 residues. Per germline, CDR1 MGHDK and CDR2 SYGVNS. For the CDR3, the DNA is TGTGCCAGCAGTAAACAGGGAGGAAACACTGAAGCTTTCTTT. Its protein is CASSKQGGNTEAFF. The whole variable domain, remainder taken from reference TRBV25-1 and TRBJ1-1, is EADIYQTPRYLVIGTGKKITLECSQTMGHDKMYWYQQDPGMELHLIHYSYGVNSTEKGDLSSESTVSRIRTEHFPLTLESARPSHTSQYLCASSKQGGNTEAFFGQGTRLTVV.

The rearrangement links TRBV4-1 to TRBJ2-3; D possibly uses TRBD1 or TRBD2 (5 bases each). The CDR3 contains 14 residues. V lost 7 bases, J lost 1 base, and 12 bases lay in between. Germline lookup yields CDR1 MGHRA and CDR2 YSYEKL. The CDR3 DNA reads TGCGCCAGCAACTTCGTGGGGGGCACAGATACGCAGTATTTT. It translates to CASNFVGGTDTQYF.

The chain uses TRBV4-3 and TRBJ2-5; TRBD2 matches at 8 bases. Germline assignment: CDR1 LGHNA and CDR2 YSLEER. V lost 0 bases, J lost 3 bases, and 6 bases stayed unmatched. The CDR3 runs 16 residues. CDR3 in amino acids: CASSQERAGGKETQYF. CDR3 bases: TGCGCCAGCAGCCAAGAAAGGGCGGGGGGAAAAGAGACCCAGTACTTC.